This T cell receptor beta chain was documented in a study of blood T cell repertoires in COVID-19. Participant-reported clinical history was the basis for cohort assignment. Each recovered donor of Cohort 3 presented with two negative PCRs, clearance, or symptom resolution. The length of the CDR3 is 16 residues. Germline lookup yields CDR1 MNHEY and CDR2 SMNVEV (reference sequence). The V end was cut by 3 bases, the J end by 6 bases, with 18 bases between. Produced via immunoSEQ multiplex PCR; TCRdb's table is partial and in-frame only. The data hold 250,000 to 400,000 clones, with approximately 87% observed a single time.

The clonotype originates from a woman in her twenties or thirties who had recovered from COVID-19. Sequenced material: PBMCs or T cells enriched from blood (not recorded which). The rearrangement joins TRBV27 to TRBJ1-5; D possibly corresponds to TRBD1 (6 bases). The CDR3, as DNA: TGTGCCAGCAGTTTTTCCCCCCACAGGGCGGGTCAGCCCCAGCATTTT. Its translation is CASSFSPHRAGQPQHF.